A selection of T cell receptor beta chains follows, all from one sample in a study of early T cells in non-severe SARS-CoV-2 infection. TCRdb called the 5' RACE reads again in MiXCR, with one record for every CDR3 protein. The sample lists approximately 98,000 distinct CDR3 sequences, 12% occurring once. The sequencing input was whole blood. The source is an adult who was a healthcare worker with PCR-confirmed SARS-CoV-2 infection or an uninfected control (not recorded which). Each CDR3 is given with its conserved first and last residue. D genes are given only for firm matches. Clone size is given for some rows only: seen once, a few or many times, or a class if the clone is expanded.

j_gene	d_gene	abundance	v_gene	CDR3nt	CDR3aa
TRBJ1-5	NA	few	TRBV20-1	TGCAGTGCTTTCGACAGGCTCAATCAGCCCCAGCATTTT	CSAFDRLNQPQHF
TRBJ2-1	TRBD2	NA	TRBV12-3/TRBV12-4	TGTGCCAGCATCAACGGAGCGGGGAGGGACAATGAGCAGTTCTTC	CASINGAGRDNEQFF
TRBJ2-2	NA	once	TRBV29-1	TGCAGCGCCCGACTAGTAGTTGGCACCGGGGAGCTGTTTTTT	CSARLVVGTGELFF
TRBJ1-1	NA	NA	TRBV5-1	TGCGCCAGCAGCCTGGAACGGTTGAACACTGAAGCTTTCTTT	CASSLERLNTEAFF
TRBJ1-1	NA	few	TRBV10-1	TGCGCCAGCAGTGAGTCTACAGCGAACACTGAAGCTTTCTTT	CASSESTANTEAFF
TRBJ2-4	TRBD2	few	TRBV4-1	TGCGCCAGCAGCGTCGGGGCTATAGCGGGAATAGCCAAAAACATTCAGTACTTC	CASSVGAIAGIAKNIQYF
TRBJ2-7	NA	many	TRBV6-1	TGTGCCAGCAGTGAATTTACACGCAGTGGTTACGAGCAGTACTTC	CASSEFTRSGYEQYF
TRBJ2-3	TRBD2	NA	TRBV19	TGTGCCAGTAGTATACGTAGCGGGAGCACAGATACGCAGTATTTT	CASSIRSGSTDTQYF
TRBJ1-2	TRBD1	NA	TRBV10-3	TGTGCCAACCGGGGACAGGATAACTATGGCTACACCTTC	CANRGQDNYGYTF
TRBJ2-3	TRBD2	few	TRBV2	TGTGCCAGCAGTGGAGGACTAGCTTCAGATACGCAGTATTTT	CASSGGLASDTQYF
TRBJ1-5	TRBD1	many	TRBV5-1	TGCGCCAGCAGCTTCGGACAGGAAGGCCAGCCCCAGCATTTT	CASSFGQEGQPQHF
TRBJ2-3	TRBD1	many	TRBV6-5	TGTGCCAGCAGTGCACAGGGGGTGGCAGATACGCAGTATTTT	CASSAQGVADTQYF
TRBJ2-7	NA	NA	TRBV20-1	TGCAGTGTTGCTGGACAGCCCCCTTACGAGCAGTACTTC	CSVAGQPPYEQYF
TRBJ2-1	NA	NA	TRBV5-5	TGTGCCAGCAGCTTACGGGACGGATTCTACAATGAGCAGTTCTTC	CASSLRDGFYNEQFF
TRBJ2-5	NA	many	TRBV2	TGTGCCAGCAGTGGGCCAGGGCCCCAAGAGACCCAGTACTTC	CASSGPGPQETQYF
TRBJ1-1	NA	few	TRBV28	TGTGCCAGCAGTTTGGTGGGGGGCGACAAGGGACTACATGAAGCTTTCTTT	CASSLVGGDKGLHEAFF
TRBJ2-1	NA	many	TRBV9	TGTGCCAGCAGCGTAGGGGCAGAGAATGAGCAGTTCTTC	CASSVGAENEQFF
TRBJ2-5	NA	few	TRBV9	TGTGCCAGCAGCGTAGCTCAGAGGGGGGGCCAAGAGACCCAGTACTTC	CASSVAQRGGQETQYF
TRBJ2-5	TRBD2	few	TRBV7-8	TGTGCCAGCAGCTTAGCCGGGAGGGCCAGGTGGGAGACCCAGTACTTC	CASSLAGRARWETQYF
TRBJ2-1	TRBD2	many	TRBV20-1	TGCAGTGCAACCCAGCTAGCGGGAGGGCCCGGAAGTGAGCAGTTCTTC	CSATQLAGGPGSEQFF
TRBJ1-1	TRBD1	many	TRBV6-2/TRBV6-3	TGTGCCAGCAGTCCCCGACAGGGGTTGACGAACACTGAAGCTTTCTTT	CASSPRQGLTNTEAFF
TRBJ2-1	TRBD2	few	TRBV5-1	TGCGCCAGCAGCTCCGGGACTAGCGGGGGCGGAGGGTTGCAGTTCTTC	CASSSGTSGGGGLQFF
TRBJ2-3	TRBD2	few	TRBV5-1	TGCGCCAGCAGCTTTGGACTAGCGGGGCGCACAGATACGCAGTATTTT	CASSFGLAGRTDTQYF
TRBJ2-7	TRBD1	many	TRBV28	TGTGCCAGCAGTGAGTCGACAGGGTCCTACGAGCAGTACTTC	CASSESTGSYEQYF